Presented here are 29 T cell receptor beta chains from one specimen sequenced in a study of vaccination and CD4 T cells after COVID-19. Sequenced with the Oncomine TCR Beta short-read assay was DNA taken from cultured CD4+ T cells. TCRdb used MiXCR to reprocess the PCR reads, holding one entry per CDR3 protein. This sample has about 20,000 distinct CDR3 sequences, with less than 55% found just once. Treatment indicated: roughly 10-day PBMC culture with coronavirus spike peptide pools or control peptides (ViraFEST assay). Their antigens are not known. Sequencing was performed on CD4+ T cells from blood, cultured in vitro. These receptors all come from a human donor who had recovered from COVID-19.

This rearrangement joins TRBV7-9 to TRBJ1-6; D not resolved. The CDR3 consists of 12 residues. The V end lost 3 bases, the J end lost 8 bases, and 5 bases lay between the germline ends. Looked up from germline, CDR1 is SEHNR and CDR2 is FQNEAQ (reference sequence). This CDR3 reads CASSLTDSPLHF. Written as DNA, the CDR3 is TGTGCCAGCAGCTTGACTGATTCACCCCTCCACTTT.

CDR3 sequence reads: CSARRLADYEQYF. Here the CDR3 DNA reads TGCAGTGCTAGAAGGCTAGCGGACTACGAGCAGTACTTC. This chain connects TRBV20-1 to TRBJ2-7; 7 positions match TRBD2. This CDR3 is 13 amino acids long. CDR1 and CDR2 from the germline V gene are DFQATT and SNEGSKA (reference sequence). V was pared by 2 bases and J by 3 bases, with 4 bases of the junction left unmatched.

The rearrangement joins TRBV7-2 to TRBJ2-7; tentatively, D is TRBD1 (5 bases). CDR3 length: 12 residues. Trimming took 1 base from V and 7 from J, leaving 8 bases between them. The germline V gene has CDR1 SGHTA and CDR2 FQGNSA. The CDR3 coding sequence is TGTGCCAGCAGCTTAGGTGGGGCTGAGCAGTACTTC. It encodes CASSLGGAEQYF.

This clonotype was recorded only once. CDR3 region: CASSAPVGEQYF. The DNA of the CDR3 is TGTGCCAGCAGCGCCCCGGTCGGGGAGCAGTACTTC. The chain has TRBV28 and TRBJ2-7; D remains ambiguous. V was clipped by 6 bases and J by 7 bases, with 13 bases between them. Germline CDR1 is MDHEN and CDR2 is SYDVKM. The CDR3 length is 12 residues.

This clonotype was seen more than once but under ten times. The chain couples TRBV11-3 to TRBJ1-6, with TRBD1 matching 11 bases. The germline V gene encodes CDR1 SGHNT and CDR2 YENEEA. V dropped 5 bases and J dropped 6; count of bases not matched to a gene: 6. This CDR3 has 16 residues. The CDR3 DNA follows: TGTGCCAGCAGCCCCCGGGACAGGGGGTCTAATTCACCCCTCCACTTT. Translation: CASSPRDRGSNSPLHF.

The sample holds a few counts of this clonotype. The chain employs TRBV25-1 and TRBJ1-2, with D unclear. The CDR3 consists of 11 residues. Germline V gene lookup returns CDR1 MGHDK and CDR2 SYGVNS. V gave up 3 bases and J gave up 4 bases, with 3 bases separating them. The CDR3 loop reads CASSDGYGYTF. CDR3 DNA: TGTGCCAGCAGTGACGGCTATGGCTACACCTTC.

In its sample, this clonotype was seen once. This chain links TRBV29-1 with TRBJ2-7; D not certain. Trimming took 6 bases from V and 1 from J, leaving 7 bases between them. This CDR3 has 11 residues. Germline values: CDR1 SQVTM, CDR2 ANQGSEA. The CDR3 nucleotides are TGCAGCGTCACAGAGTCCTACGAGCAGTACTTC. It is translated as CSVTESYEQYF.

The V gene is TRBV6-2 or TRBV6-3, the J gene TRBJ2-3; 8 bases match TRBD2. The CDR3 spans 15 residues. After removal of 6 bases from V and 7 bases from J, the junction contained 12 bases not matched to a gene. Per the germline V gene, CDR1 is MNHEY and CDR2 is SVGEGT. This CDR3 is CASSPFGGGTNTQYF. In DNA, the CDR3 is TGTGCCAGCAGCCCGTTCGGCGGGGGGACGAATACGCAGTATTTT.

The CDR3: CSARQGGVGYTF. CDR3 nucleotide sequence: TGCAGTGCTAGACAGGGGGGGGTTGGCTACACCTTC. The V gene is TRBV20-1, the J gene TRBJ1-2; 7 bases align to TRBD1. The CDR3 length is 12 residues. The germline V gene encodes CDR1 DFQATT and CDR2 SNEGSKA (reference sequence). After removal of 2 bases from V and 7 bases from J, the junction contained 4 bases not matched to a gene.

The chain has TRBV6-2 or TRBV6-3 and TRBJ1-2; D perhaps matches TRBD1 (5 bases). Trimming stripped 6 bases from V and 2 bases from J, with 19 bases between. The length of the CDR3 is 16 residues. The germline gives CDR1 MNHEY, CDR2 SVGEGT. CDR3 sequence (DNA): TGTGCCAGCAGCCCCTCGGTGGGGGGAAGGAACTATGGCTACACCTTC. The encoded protein is CASSPSVGGRNYGYTF.

This clonotype was seen more than once but under ten times. V and J are TRBV19 and TRBJ1-5, with D maybe TRBD1 (6 bases). Trimming stripped 7 bases from V and 4 bases from J, with 11 bases between. Germline CDR1 LNHDA, CDR2 SQIVND (reference sequence). The CDR3 consists of 13 residues. CDR3 loop: CASTGDINQPQHF. CDR3 sequence (DNA): TGTGCCAGTACCGGGGACATTAATCAGCCCCAGCATTTT.

This clonotype has a single count. CDR3 DNA sequence: TGCAGTGCGGGCCCTAGCGGCACCTCCTACAATGAGCAGTTCTTC. Its protein product is CSAGPSGTSYNEQFF. This chain joins TRBV20-1 and TRBJ2-1; 7 bases match TRBD2. Trimming cost V 6 bases and J 0 bases; bases outside gene matches: 8. Per the germline V gene, CDR1 is DFQATT and CDR2 is SNEGSKA (reference sequence). This CDR3 is built from 15 residues.

The genes are TRBV20-1 and TRBJ2-3, with TRBD2 matching 8 bases. From germline, CDR1 is DFQATT and CDR2 SNEGSKA (reference sequence). The CDR3 runs to 16 residues. The V gene end was trimmed by 6 bases and the J gene end by 3 bases; junction bases not matched to a gene: 14. CDR3 region: CSATDLGREETDTQYF. The CDR3 DNA reads as TGCAGTGCAACCGACCTGGGGCGGGAGGAAACAGATACGCAGTATTTT.

This clonotype was detected a few times. This chain connects TRBV20-1 to TRBJ1-2, with no clear D. Looked up from germline, CDR1 is DFQATT and CDR2 is SNEGSKA (reference sequence). Trimming removed 0 bases from V and 1 base from J, with 6 bases in between. The CDR3 is 13 amino acids. The CDR3 region is CSAREHSNYGYTF. Written as DNA, the CDR3 is TGCAGTGCTAGAGAGCACAGTAACTATGGCTACACCTTC.

J is TRBJ1-5 and V is TRBV6-2 or TRBV6-3; 7 bases fit TRBD1. J lost 0 bases, V lost 3 bases, and 5 bases had no gene match. The CDR3 length is 16 residues. Germline assignment: CDR1 MNHEY and CDR2 SVGEGT. CDR3 in amino acids: CASSYADRSSNQPQHF. The CDR3 DNA is TGTGCCAGCAGTTATGCGGACAGGAGTAGCAATCAGCCCCAGCATTTT.

V usage is TRBV20-1 and J usage is TRBJ1-1, with TRBD1 as a possible D gene (5 bases). Per the germline V gene, CDR1 is DFQATT and CDR2 is SNEGSKA (reference sequence). The length of the CDR3 is 12 residues. Between the trimmed V and J ends, which lost 5 bases and 0 bases, there was a span of 7 bases. DNA for the CDR3: TGCAGTGCTCCACAGGTGAACACTGAAGCTTTCTTT. Translated: CSAPQVNTEAFF.

This clonotype has a handful of counts. The V call is TRBV19, the J call TRBJ1-1; D possibly corresponds to TRBD1 (6 bases). This CDR3 has 17 residues. V was cut by 7 bases and J by 0 bases, with 21 bases left in between. Germline assignment: CDR1 LNHDA and CDR2 SQIVND (reference sequence). CDR3 bases: TGTGCCAGTAACCCCGTCTTCTTGGACAGACTGAACACTGAAGCTTTCTTT. It translates to CASNPVFLDRLNTEAFF.

The V call is TRBV7-9, the J call TRBJ1-3; a possible D gene is TRBD1 (6 bases). Germline CDR1 is SEHNR and CDR2 is FQNEAQ (reference sequence). The CDR3 has 15 residues. The V and J ends lost 3 bases and 0 bases respectively, with 9 bases between them. The CDR3 reads CASSFTRGSGNTIYF. CDR3 DNA: TGTGCCAGCAGCTTTACCAGGGGCTCTGGAAACACCATATATTTT.

The V and J genes are TRBV20-1 and TRBJ1-3; 8 nucleotides agree with TRBD1. Losses at the gene ends were 4 bases for V and 1 base for J; bases not matched to a gene: 6. CDR3 size: 15 residues. The germline V gene encodes CDR1 DFQATT and CDR2 SNEGSKA (reference sequence). CDR3 sequence: CSATAGGASGNTIYF. CDR3 in DNA: TGCAGTGCTACAGCAGGGGGCGCGTCTGGAAACACCATATATTTT.

This rearrangement joins TRBV7-6 to TRBJ2-2, with D uncertain. Germline CDR1 SGHVS, CDR2 FNYEAQ. The CDR3 runs 14 residues. V was clipped by 0 bases and J by 7 bases, with 9 bases between them. CDR3 DNA sequence: TGTGCCAGCAGCTTAGCCCGCCGAGTCGGGGAGCTGTTTTTT. Amino acids: CASSLARRVGELFF.

V and J are TRBV27 and TRBJ2-6; D assignment may be TRBD1 or TRBD2 (7 bases each). Trimming removed 3 bases from V and 1 base from J, with 28 bases in between. Germline V gene lookup returns CDR1 MNHEY and CDR2 SMNVEV (reference sequence). CDR3 size: 22 residues. The CDR3 sequence: CASSFRGTNRGFALSGANVLTF. The CDR3 nucleotides are TGTGCCAGCAGTTTCAGAGGGACTAACAGGGGATTCGCCTTATCTGGGGCCAACGTCCTGACTTTC. Complete variable domain (other parts from reference TRBV27 and TRBJ2-6): EAQVTQNPRYLITVTGKKLTVTCSQNMNHEYMSWYRQDPGLGLRQIYYSMNVEVTDKGDVPEGYKVSRKEKRNFPLILESPSPNQTSLYFCASSFRGTNRGFALSGANVLTFGAGSRLTVL.

This clonotype was counted between two and nine times. This chain connects TRBV20-1 to TRBJ1-1, with D maybe TRBD1 (5 bases). Between the trimmed V and J ends, which lost 0 bases and 6 bases, there was a span of 11 bases. Germline V gene sequence: CDR1 DFQATT, CDR2 SNEGSKA (reference sequence). The length of the CDR3 is 13 residues. CDR3 region: CSARDPQGAEAFF. CDR3 bases: TGCAGTGCTAGAGATCCTCAGGGCGCTGAAGCTTTCTTT.

In this sample, this clonotype turned up a few times. The chain recombines TRBV7-9 with TRBJ1-1, with a tentative D call TRBD1 (5 bases). CDR1 SEHNR and CDR2 FQNEAQ come from the germline V gene (reference sequence). The ends were cut back, 3 bases at V and 5 bases at J, with 10 bases in the middle. The CDR3 is 13 amino acids. CDR3: CASSFQGETEAFF. Here the CDR3 DNA reads TGTGCCAGCAGCTTTCAGGGAGAAACTGAAGCTTTCTTT. Complete variable domain (other parts from reference TRBV7-9 and TRBJ1-1): DTGVSQNPRHKITKRGQNVTFRCDPISEHNRLYWYRQTLGQGPEFLTYFQNEAQLEKSRLLSDRFSAERPKGSFSTLEIQRTEQGDSAMYLCASSFQGETEAFFGQGTRLTVV.

This clonotype was seen only a few times. The chain joins TRBV6-5 to TRBJ1-1; weak D call: TRBD1 (5 bases). The CDR3 runs to 13 residues. The germline V and J ends were trimmed by 3 bases and 4 bases, with 9 bases remaining between them. Germline V CDR1 and CDR2: MNHEY, SVGAGI. CDR3 bases: TGTGCCAGCAGTTATCCAACAGGCACTGAAGCTTTCTTT. Protein: CASSYPTGTEAFF.

This chain links TRBV30 with TRBJ2-2; TRBD2 matches at 14 bases. Germline lookup yields CDR1 GTSNPN and CDR2 SVGIG (reference sequence). This CDR3 contains 17 residues. V lost 1 base, J lost 5 bases, and 6 bases stayed unmatched. The CDR3 reads CAWSDSGLAGETGELFF. Written as DNA, the CDR3 is TGTGCCTGGAGTGATTCGGGACTAGCGGGAGAAACCGGGGAGCTGTTTTTT. Based on the CDR3 plus reference TRBV30 and TRBJ2-2, the full variable domain is SQTIHQWPATLVQPVGSPLSLECTVEGTSNPNLYWYRQAAGRGLQLLFYSVGIGQISSEVPQNLSASRPQDRQFILSSKKLLLSDSGFYLCAWSDSGLAGETGELFFGEGSRLTVL.

The genes are TRBV19 and TRBJ1-5; D unresolved. The V end lost 5 bases, the J end lost 3 bases, and 11 bases lay between the germline ends. The V gene's germline CDR1 is LNHDA and CDR2 SQIVND (reference sequence). CDR3 length: 14 amino acids. CDR3 nucleotides: TGTGCCAGTAGTCGGACGGCTGACAATCAGCCCCAGCATTTT. Translation gives CASSRTADNQPQHF.

The rearrangement uses TRBV12-3 or TRBV12-4 and TRBJ1-5, with a weak D call TRBD1 (6 bases). Between the trimmed V and J ends, which lost 3 bases and 7 bases, there was a span of 10 bases. This CDR3 has 13 residues. As DNA, the CDR3 is TGTGCCAGCAGTTTCAAGGGGGGACAGCCCCAGCATTTT. Protein: CASSFKGGQPQHF.

This clonotype has only a few counts. This rearrangement joins TRBV6-1 to TRBJ2-5; 7 bases align to TRBD1. The CDR3 covers 13 residues. V lost 5 bases and J lost 3; bases outside the gene matches: 3. Looked up from germline, CDR1 is MNHNS and CDR2 is SASEGT. CDR3 nucleotide sequence: TGTGCCAGCAGTCGTACAGGGGAAGAGACCCAGTACTTC. This encodes CASSRTGEETQYF.

The chain has TRBV29-1 and TRBJ2-1; either TRBD1 or TRBD2 may fit D (5 bases each). Per germline, CDR1 SQVTM and CDR2 ANQGSEA. CDR3 size: 17 residues. Trimming removed 5 bases from V and 3 bases from J, with 23 bases in between. The CDR3 nucleotides read TGCAGCGTTTCGCCCCCTTTGGCAGGGAGATTCTACAATGAGCAGTTCTTC. This sequence encodes CSVSPPLAGRFYNEQFF.